This TCR beta chain was recorded in a study of T cell changes during pregnancy in multiple sclerosis. The CDR3 is 13 residues long. Deletions cut 0 bases from V and 3 bases from J, with 6 bases between. Per the germline V gene, CDR1 is LNHNV and CDR2 is YYDKDF (reference sequence). Using immunoSEQ multiplex PCR, the repertoire was profiled, and TCRdb retains in-frame clones only, with some absent. Here the sample spans about 75,000 clones, approximately 93% being singletons. The chain joins TRBV15 to TRBJ2-7; no reliable D call. This clonotype originated in a female donor with multiple sclerosis, enrolled in a pregnancy study. The material sequenced was CD4+ T cells from peripheral blood mononuclear cells, taken after pregnancy. The chain's CDR3 is CATSRDPLYEQYF. For the CDR3, the DNA is TGTGCCACCAGCAGAGATCCCCTCTACGAGCAGTACTTC.